One TCR beta chain is described in this entry. Its binding antigen is unknown. No much larger clone is present one base from it, and per-base qualities are unavailable. One collaborating source in Seattle enrolled patients during active infection and followed them longitudinally through the course of disease. Whole blood was collected in K2EDTA tubes by collaborating institutions according to the institutions' own protocols. For TCRbeta analysis, collaborator samples were shipped as frozen whole blood, as isolated PBMCs, or as DNA extracted from either sample type. TCRbeta CDR3 regions were amplified from genomic DNA using the immunoSEQ Assay, a bias-controlled multiplex PCR. In the paper's pipeline: The number of nucleated cells in each sample was estimated by amplification of reference gene primers within the assay. Sequence reads were collapsed and filtered to measure the absolute abundance of every unique TCRbeta CDR3 rearrangement. For each sample, productive Simpson clonality was calculated as the square root of Simpson's diversity index over productive rearrangements. TCRdb stores this immuneACCESS table with in-frame sequences only. Part of the clones is absent; in the studies checked, under half of the shortfall reflects unresolved V genes, and no reason is known for the rest. Clone size and V and J calls were adopted from that table, with D and trimming inferred from the DNA. The sample table holds some 220,000 clones, of which 65% to 90% were seen once. 2% to 3% of the sample is taken by the ten largest.

The sample belongs to a study of blood T cell repertoires in COVID-19 (TCRdb year 2020). About the full investigation: The collaborator samples originated in the United States, Italy and Spain and spanned the acute and convalescent phases of COVID-19. The prospective study material was composed of cDNA or gDNA derived from T cells, B-cell-depleted T cells, or PBMCs. The dataset comprised deeply sampled blood TCRbeta repertoires from subjects exposed to, actively infected with, or recovered from COVID-19. The repertoires were released in a freely available public database intended as a resource for research on the immune response to SARS-CoV-2. The samples were drawn from two sources: the first 160 participants of the ongoing ImmuneRACE study, and 950 to 1,500 subjects contributed by 6 global collaborators. Nearly every sample came with metadata listing a de-identified subject ID, COVID-19 status, age in years and sex. Where available, HLA class I and class II types were obtained from metadata supplied by the sample provider rather than from assay-based typing.

V gives up 4 bases and J gives up 0 bases, and the segment between their germline ends measures 7 bases. The CDR3 has 15 amino acids, counting the end cysteine and phenylalanine. Of all the DNA, just the CDR3 is kept, 45 bases in frame from base 1. According to the germline V gene (reference sequence), CDR1 reads SEHNR and CDR2 reads FQNEAQ. Summary of the overall study and its limitations: The amount of clinical and demographic metadata varied by source and participant and was provided uncurated.

The TCR originated in a woman in her 70s with COVID-19, enrolled during active disease. The sample comprised peripheral blood. This chain is built from TRBV7-9 and TRBJ2-6; D gene: possibly TRBD2, on 5 matching bases. The nucleotides read TGTGCCAGCAGCTCCCGGGGCTCTGGGGCCAACGTCCTGACTTTC. Translated, this gives CASSSRGSGANVLTF.